This is a list of T cell receptor beta chains from one sample in a study of T cell repertoires in cytomegalovirus infection. Using its own MiXCR run on the reads, TCRdb lists one record per CDR3 protein. The sample shows 90,000 to 120,000 distinct CDR3 sequences, roughly 41% of them seen only once. Antigen specificity for these receptors is unknown. The sample was CD8+ T cells from cultured PBMCs, taken from culture after CMV antigen stimulation. Source of these receptors: a human donor in good health (CMV status not recorded). Some clones in this sample may be carry-over from other donors' samples. Both conserved end residues are trimmed from each CDR3. Fields, in order: clone size, CDR3 length, V gene, J gene, CDR3 protein. A clone size is listed for some rows: how often the clone was seen (once, few, many), or a class if it is expanded.

>once|10|TRBV28|TRBJ2-2
ASTMGVGELF
>few|12|TRBV12-3/TRBV12-4|TRBJ1-5
ASSLSYGGQPQH
>-|10|TRBV11-1|TRBJ2-7
ASSWGAYEQY
>-|13|TRBV5-6|TRBJ2-7
ASSLDHARSYEQY
>-|13|TRBV11-2|TRBJ2-3
ASSLLRLSTDTQY
>-|12|TRBV12-3/TRBV12-4|TRBJ1-1
ASSFGGPNTEAF
>-|11|TRBV7-6|TRBJ1-2
ASSFETFYGYT
>-|12|TRBV6-2/TRBV6-3|TRBJ1-5
ASSYWGADQPQH
>many|12|TRBV19|TRBJ1-5
ASSPDYSNQPQH
>-|17|TRBV11-3|TRBJ2-2
ASSFSGGFLGKNTGELF
>-|11|TRBV7-2|TRBJ2-5
ASSKPPGETQY
>-|13|TRBV6-5|TRBJ2-7
ASSDQDRGRVEQY
>-|12|TRBV7-6|TRBJ1-1
ASSSSRGFTEAF
>few|10|TRBV5-8|TRBJ1-1
ASSWNDAEAF